Listed below are T cell receptor beta chains from one sample, sequenced in a study of blood T cell repertoires in COVID-19. Sequenced by immunoSEQ multiplex PCR; TCRdb stores in-frame clones only, minus some. Among some 150,000 clones listed, about 90% were seen once. The sample consisted of peripheral blood. The receptor source for this set is a man in his fifties or sixties who had recovered from COVID-19. Both conserved end residues are part of each CDR3. A D gene is named only where the DNA matches it firmly. Size values are once, few and many counts, or a class for expanded clones, and some rows have none.

>TRBJ2-1|TRBV2|-|16|TRBD2
CASSGRTSGGYNEQFF
TGTGCCAGCAGTGGGCGGACTAGCGGGGGATACAATGAGCAGTTCTTC
>TRBJ1-3|TRBV4-3|-|16|-
CASSQVYGNSGNTIYF
TGCGCCAGCAGCCAAGTATACGGGAACTCTGGAAACACCATATATTTT
>TRBJ2-2|TRBV18|-|13|-
CASSPFGAGELFF
TGTGCCAGCTCACCGTTCGGGGCCGGGGAGCTGTTTTTT
>TRBJ1-1|TRBV7-9|-|14|-
CASSPRESNTEAFF
TGTGCCAGCAGCCCTCGGGAAAGTAACACTGAAGCTTTCTTT
>TRBJ1-5|TRBV5-6|-|13|-
CASSYRPNQPQHF
TGTGCCAGCAGTTACAGGCCTAATCAGCCCCAGCATTTT
>TRBJ1-3|TRBV7-2|-|17|-
CASSVHRNGNSGNTIYF
TGTGCCAGCAGCGTACACAGGAATGGGAACTCTGGAAACACCATATATTTT
>TRBJ1-1|TRBV27|-|17|TRBD1
CASSPKLSTGANTEAFF
TGTGCCAGCAGCCCAAAATTATCGACAGGGGCGAACACTGAAGCTTTCTTT
>TRBJ2-1|TRBV24-1|few|13|TRBD2
CATGLAGGDEQFF
TGTGCCACCGGACTAGCGGGGGGGGATGAGCAGTTCTTC
>TRBJ2-3|TRBV6-4|-|14|-
CASSPGDLKDTQYF
TGTGCCAGCAGCCCAGGGGACCTCAAAGATACGCAGTATTTT
>TRBJ1-5|TRBV19|-|13|TRBD1
CASAGTGEQPQHF
TGTGCCAGCGCCGGGACAGGGGAGCAGCCCCAGCATTTT
>TRBJ1-2|TRBV6-6|-|15|-
CASSTAAVGGGGYTF
TGTGCCAGCAGTACTGCCGCAGTGGGAGGGGGAGGCTACACCTTC
>TRBJ1-1|TRBV5-1|-|15|-
CASSLTGGGDTEAFF
TGCGCCAGCAGCTTGACAGGTGGCGGGGACACTGAAGCTTTCTTT
>TRBJ2-2|TRBV9|-|13|-
CASSRGGTGELFF
TGTGCCAGCAGCCGCGGTGGGACCGGGGAGCTGTTTTTT
>TRBJ2-7|TRBV4-3|-|15|-
CASSQDGQAGDEQYF
TGCGCCAGCAGCCAAGATGGCCAGGCCGGCGACGAGCAGTACTTC
>TRBJ1-1|TRBV6-5|-|14|-
CASSEGPANTEAFF
TGTGCCAGCAGCGAGGGCCCCGCCAACACTGAAGCTTTCTTT
>TRBJ1-1|TRBV23-1|-|16|-
CASSHFNREGNTEAFF
TGCGCCAGCAGTCACTTTAACAGGGAAGGGAACACTGAAGCTTTCTTT
>TRBJ2-5|TRBV5-4|-|16|TRBD2
CASSLGLAGSQETQYF
TGTGCCAGCAGCTTGGGACTAGCGGGGAGCCAAGAGACCCAGTACTTC
>TRBJ2-1|TRBV2|-|15|-
CASSVGPPGYNEQFF
TGTGCCAGCAGTGTGGGGCCGCCAGGATACAATGAGCAGTTCTTC
>TRBJ1-1|TRBV6-5|-|13|TRBD1
CASPGQGGTEAFF
TGTGCCAGCCCGGGACAGGGCGGCACTGAAGCTTTCTTT
>TRBJ2-1|TRBV11-2|few|16|-
CASSPRGDSSYNEQFF
TGTGCCAGCAGCCCGCGGGGGGACAGCTCCTACAATGAGCAGTTCTTC
>TRBJ1-5|TRBV7-9|-|13|-
CASGGQSNQPQHF
TGTGCCAGCGGCGGGCAGAGCAATCAGCCCCAGCATTTT
>TRBJ2-3|TRBV7-8|-|17|-
CASSPGTVPFWTDTQYF
TGTGCCAGCAGCCCCGGAACAGTCCCCTTTTGGACAGATACGCAGTATTTT
>TRBJ2-7|TRBV5-5|-|15|TRBD2
CASKGGSSGVYEQYF
TGTGCCAGCAAGGGCGGGTCCAGCGGGGTCTACGAGCAGTACTTC
>TRBJ2-2|TRBV6-5|-|14|TRBD1
CASPDRGHTGELFF
TGTGCCAGCCCCGACAGGGGGCACACCGGGGAGCTGTTTTTT
>TRBJ1-3|TRBV6-5|-|14|TRBD1
CASRRGQSGNTIYF
TGTGCCAGCAGGCGGGGACAGTCTGGAAACACCATATATTTT
>TRBJ2-3|TRBV2|-|14|TRBD1
CASSRDRGADTQYF
TGTGCCAGTTCGAGGGACAGGGGAGCAGATACGCAGTATTTT
>TRBJ1-2|TRBV5-8|-|14|-
CASSKGGINYGYTF
TGTGCCAGCAGTAAGGGCGGGATCAACTATGGCTACACCTTC
>TRBJ1-1|TRBV11-2|-|14|TRBD1
CASSRTGVGSEAFF
TGTGCCAGCAGCCGTACAGGGGTTGGGTCTGAAGCTTTCTTT
>TRBJ1-5|TRBV9|-|15|-
CASSMSGDLNQPQHF
TGTGCCAGCTCTATGTCAGGGGACCTCAATCAGCCCCAGCATTTT
>TRBJ1-4|TRBV15|few|16|-
CATSSKSGATNEKLFF
TGTGCCACCAGCAGTAAATCAGGGGCAACTAATGAAAAACTGTTTTTT
>TRBJ2-1|TRBV7-8|-|17|TRBD2
CASSLLTSGASYNEQFF
TGTGCCAGCAGCTTACTGACTAGCGGTGCCTCCTACAATGAGCAGTTCTTC
>TRBJ1-1|TRBV4-1|-|15|-
CASSQELGAYTEAFF
TGCGCCAGCAGCCAAGAATTGGGCGCGTACACTGAAGCTTTCTTT
>TRBJ2-2|TRBV3-1/TRBV3-2|-|12|-
CASSQIHGELFF
TGTGCCAGCAGCCAAATCCACGGGGAGCTGTTTTTT
>TRBJ2-5|TRBV6-1|few|14|-
CASSDREFQETQYF
TGTGCCAGCAGTGATCGGGAGTTTCAAGAGACCCAGTACTTC
>TRBJ2-7|TRBV5-1|-|14|TRBD1
CASSLRQGAYEQYF
TGCGCCAGCAGCTTGAGGCAGGGGGCATACGAGCAGTACTTC
>TRBJ2-2|TRBV6-5|-|14|-
CASSYVADNGELFF
TGTGCCAGCAGTTACGTCGCTGACAACGGGGAGCTGTTTTTT
>TRBJ1-1|TRBV5-1|-|16|TRBD1
CASSPNRQGLNTEAFF
TGCGCCAGCAGCCCGAACCGACAGGGACTCAACACTGAAGCTTTCTTT
>TRBJ2-3|TRBV27|once|15|TRBD1
CASSSGQVAWDTQYF
TGTGCCAGCAGTTCAGGACAGGTCGCCTGGGATACGCAGTATTTT
>TRBJ2-2|TRBV9|-|16|-
CASSVDGRGGTGELFF
TGTGCCAGCAGCGTAGATGGTAGGGGAGGCACCGGGGAGCTGTTTTTT
>TRBJ2-1|TRBV9|-|15|-
CASSSGGNSYNEQFF
TGTGCCAGCAGTTCGGGGGGCAACTCCTACAATGAGCAGTTCTTC
>TRBJ2-1|TRBV2|-|16|TRBD2
CASSELQRGGSDEQFF
TGTGCCAGCAGTGAATTGCAGCGGGGGGGCTCGGATGAGCAGTTCTTC
>TRBJ1-3|TRBV6-4|-|16|TRBD1
CASSDRTGGSGNTIYF
TGTGCCAGCAGTGACCGGACAGGGGGCTCTGGAAACACCATATATTTT
>TRBJ2-7|TRBV21-1|-|13|-
CASNSDRSHEQYF
TGTGCCAGCAACTCGGACAGGTCACACGAGCAGTACTTC
>TRBJ2-2|TRBV6-2/TRBV6-3|-|17|TRBD1
CASSYRWTGNRGGELFF
TGTGCCAGCAGTTACCGTTGGACAGGGAATAGGGGCGGGGAGCTGTTTTTT
>TRBJ1-6|TRBV12-3/TRBV12-4|-|12|-
CASSSSERALHF
TGTGCCAGCAGTTCCAGTGAACGGGCCCTCCACTTT
>TRBJ1-2|TRBV27|-|14|TRBD1
CASSLTGGGYGYTF
TGTGCCAGCAGTTTGACAGGGGGCGGTTATGGCTACACCTTC
>TRBJ2-2|TRBV5-1|once|16|TRBD1
CASSPRQGAHTGELFF
TGCGCCAGCAGCCCACGACAGGGGGCCCACACCGGGGAGCTGTTTTTT
>TRBJ2-5|TRBV15|-|14|-
CATSSGGDLKTQYF
TGTGCCACCAGCAGCGGGGGTGATCTGAAGACCCAGTACTTC
>TRBJ1-2|TRBV27|-|14|-
CASSLSDRNYGYTF
TGTGCCAGCAGTTTATCGGACAGAAACTATGGCTACACCTTC
>TRBJ1-6|TRBV6-4|-|15|TRBD1
CASSPTGAWNSPLHF
TGTGCCAGCAGTCCGACAGGGGCTTGGAATTCACCCCTCCACTTT
>TRBJ2-2|TRBV11-2|-|15|TRBD1
CASSLPDRGTGELFF
TGTGCCAGCAGTTTACCCGACAGGGGCACCGGGGAGCTGTTTTTT
>TRBJ2-6|TRBV4-3|-|16|-
CASSQDHRLGANVLTF
TGCGCCAGCAGCCAAGATCACAGGCTTGGGGCCAACGTCCTGACTTTC
>TRBJ1-1|TRBV27|-|14|-
CASKDIERNTEAFF
TGTGCCAGCAAAGACATAGAACGGAACACTGAAGCTTTCTTT